The 16 T cell receptor beta chains below were found in one sample sequenced in a study of blood T cell repertoires in COVID-19. Profiling relied on immunoSEQ multiplex PCR, and the TCRdb table lists in-frame clones only, not all of them. The sample has some 160,000 clones, around 81% seen once. The sample comprised peripheral blood. All receptors derive from a woman of 80 years or more with COVID-19, enrolled during active disease.

This clone was detected a few times. The CDR3 reads CASSEQGLAGADTQYF. CDR3 in DNA: TGTGCCAGCAGTGAACAGGGACTAGCGGGGGCCGATACGCAGTATTTT. The rearrangement links TRBV6-1 to TRBJ2-3; 14 bases align to TRBD2. J gave up 6 bases and V 2 bases, and 4 bases lay outside the gene matches. Looked up from germline, CDR1 is MNHNS and CDR2 is SASEGT. The CDR3 has 16 amino acids.

The chain has TRBV2 and TRBJ1-1; 11 positions agree with TRBD1. V lost 3 bases and J lost 11; bases outside the gene matches: 14. CDR1 and CDR2 from the germline V gene are SNHLY and FYNNEI. CDR3 length equals 16 residues. CDR3 amino acids: CASSEGLGQGVGRAFF. CDR3 bases: TGTGCCAGCAGTGAGGGTTTGGGACAGGGGGTTGGTCGGGCTTTCTTT.

This chain links TRBV6-5 with TRBJ1-1; D not certain. This CDR3 has 12 amino acids. Germline V gives CDR1 MNHEY, CDR2 SVGAGI. The V end was cut by 4 bases, the J end by 8 bases, with 11 bases between. The CDR3 DNA follows: TGTGCCAGCAGTTTCGACACTTCGGAAGCTTTCTTT. As protein: CASSFDTSEAFF.

In the case of this clone: At one of its ends the junction is not consistent with the germline gene, which may arise from a read error. V usage is TRBV7-7 and J usage is TRBJ2-7, with D possibly matching TRBD2 (6 bases). The length of the CDR3 is 15 residues. Germline V gene lookup returns CDR1 SSHAT and CDR2 FNYEAQ (reference sequence). The CDR3 DNA sequence: TGTGCTAGCAGCCCCGGTCCGGGAGAGGAGTACGAGCAGTACTTC. Amino acid sequence: CASSPGPGEEYEQYF.

V gene TRBV6-5 combines with J gene TRBJ1-3; D is perhaps TRBD1 (6 bases). V lost 5 bases to trimming and J lost 4 bases, with 12 bases between them. The germline CDR1 and CDR2 sequences are MNHEY and SVGAGI. The length of the CDR3 is 14 residues. The CDR3 nucleotides read TGTGCCAGCAGTACAGGGAATTACGGAAACACCATATATTTT. This encodes CASSTGNYGNTIYF.

The genes are TRBV3-1 (or the pseudogene TRBV3-2) and TRBJ2-1, with D perhaps TRBD1 (5 bases). V gave up 3 bases and J gave up 8 bases, with 11 bases separating them. The CDR3 length is 13 residues. Germline lookup yields CDR1 LGHDT and CDR2 YNNKEL (reference sequence). DNA of the CDR3: TGTGCCAGCAGCCAGGCCGGACAACATGAGCAGTTCTTC. This sequence encodes CASSQAGQHEQFF.

V gene TRBV9 combines with J gene TRBJ2-2; maybe TRBD2 (6 bases). CDR3 length: 15 residues. CDR1 and CDR2 from the germline V gene are SGDLS and YYNGEE. V lost 1 base and J lost 7, with 14 bases in between. CDR3 nucleotide sequence: TGTGCCAGCAGCGTACTACCCTCGGGGGACGGGGAGCTGTTTTTT. This sequence encodes CASSVLPSGDGELFF. The full variable domain, its missing parts supplied by reference TRBV9 and TRBJ2-2, is DSGVTQTPKHLITATGQRVTLRCSPRSGDLSVYWYQQSLDQGLQFLIQYYNGEERAKGNILERFSAQQFPDLHSELNLSSLELGDSALYFCASSVLPSGDGELFFGEGSRLTVL.

The chain joins TRBV5-6 to TRBJ1-1, with a weak D call TRBD1 (5 bases). Germline CDR1 reads SGHDT; CDR2 reads YYEEEE. Between the trimmed V and J ends, which lost 1 base and 5 bases, there was a span of 18 bases. There are 16 residues in the CDR3. CDR3 nucleotide sequence: TGTGCCAGCAGCTTGATGGGGCAACAAATTGGGACTGAAGCTTTCTTT. Its protein product is CASSLMGQQIGTEAFF.

This rearrangement joins TRBV5-1 to TRBJ1-2; perhaps TRBD1 as D (6 bases). With 0 bases removed from V and 6 bases from J, the gap between germline ends came to 9 bases. Germline assignment: CDR1 SGHRS and CDR2 YFSETQ. CDR3 length: 13 amino acids. This CDR3 is CASSLEPGDGYTF. CDR3 DNA: TGCGCCAGCAGCTTGGAGCCAGGGGATGGCTACACCTTC.

V and J are TRBV9 and TRBJ2-5; D gene ambiguous. There are 14 residues in the CDR3. The germline gives CDR1 SGDLS, CDR2 YYNGEE. Trimming removed 1 base from V and 2 bases from J, with 9 bases in between. The CDR3 region is CASSVTERQETQYF. The DNA for the CDR3 is TGTGCCAGCAGCGTAACTGAAAGACAAGAGACCCAGTACTTC.

The chain carries TRBV10-3 and TRBJ1-4; tentative D call: TRBD1 (5 bases). Germline CDR1 is ENHRY and CDR2 is SYGVKD. The CDR3 covers 14 residues. Trimming left V 2 bases short and J 2 bases short, with 6 bases between. CDR3 in amino acids: CAISEKGTNEKLFF. The CDR3, as DNA: TGTGCCATCAGTGAGAAGGGGACTAATGAAAAACTGTTTTTT.

V usage is TRBV18 and J usage is TRBJ1-5; 7 bases align to TRBD1. The CDR3 covers 15 residues. Losses at the gene ends were 3 bases for V and 3 bases for J; bases not matched to a gene: 5. From germline, CDR1 is KGHSH and CDR2 LQKENI. CDR3 nucleotides: TGTGCCAGCTCACCCTCCGGGACAGACAATCAGCCCCAGCATTTT. Residues: CASSPSGTDNQPQHF.

This clone was found many times. V gene TRBV2 combines with J gene TRBJ2-1; 7 bases line up with TRBD2. The CDR3 is made up of 13 amino acids. Looked up from germline, CDR1 is SNHLY and CDR2 is FYNNEI. J gave up 9 bases and V 1 base, and 3 bases lay outside the gene matches. CDR3 loop: CASSEVGGGEQFF. DNA of the CDR3: TGTGCCAGCAGTGAAGTCGGCGGGGGTGAGCAGTTCTTC.

The chain is built from TRBV7-6 and TRBJ1-5, with unresolved D. The CDR3 runs 15 residues. V lost 5 bases and J 2 bases, leaving 13 bases between the germline ends. CDR1 and CDR2 (germline): SGHVS, FNYEAQ. In DNA, the CDR3 is TGTGCCAGCAGCCAGTTAGGTAGCGGCAATCAGCCCCAGCATTTT. Its translation is CASSQLGSGNQPQHF.

The rearrangement links TRBV5-1 to TRBJ1-5, with unresolved D. The germline V gene has CDR1 SGHRS and CDR2 YFSETQ. Deletions cut 4 bases from V and 0 bases from J, with 5 bases between. There are 13 residues in the CDR3. The CDR3 is CASSRDSNQPQHF. CDR3 coding DNA: TGCGCCAGCAGCAGAGATAGCAATCAGCCCCAGCATTTT.

This chain joins TRBV10-3 and TRBJ1-2; D is undetermined. Germline lookup yields CDR1 ENHRY and CDR2 SYGVKD. The V gene lost 4 bases and the J gene lost 6 bases, with 12 bases spanning the gap. CDR3 length equals 13 residues. The CDR3 DNA sequence: TGTGCCATCAGTGGATTGAGAGCTGATGGCTACACCTTC. Protein: CAISGLRADGYTF.